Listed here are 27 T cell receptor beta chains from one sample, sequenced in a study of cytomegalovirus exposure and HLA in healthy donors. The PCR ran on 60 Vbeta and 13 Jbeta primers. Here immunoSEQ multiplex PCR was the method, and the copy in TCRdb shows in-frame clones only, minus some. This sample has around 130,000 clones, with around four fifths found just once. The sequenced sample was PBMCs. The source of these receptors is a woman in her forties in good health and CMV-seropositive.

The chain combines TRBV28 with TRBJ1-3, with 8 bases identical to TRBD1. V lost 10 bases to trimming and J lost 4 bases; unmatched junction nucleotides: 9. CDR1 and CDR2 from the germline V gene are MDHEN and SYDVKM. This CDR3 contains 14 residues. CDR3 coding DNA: TGTGCCACCCGAGGACAGGGACTAGGAAACACCATATATTTT. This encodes CATRGQGLGNTIYF. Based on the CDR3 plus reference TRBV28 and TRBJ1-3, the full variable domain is DVKVTQSSRYLVKRTGEKVFLECVQDMDHENMFWYRQDPGLGLRLIYFSYDVKMKEKGDIPEGYSVSREKKERFSLILESASTNQTSMYLCATRGQGLGNTIYFGEGSWLTVV.

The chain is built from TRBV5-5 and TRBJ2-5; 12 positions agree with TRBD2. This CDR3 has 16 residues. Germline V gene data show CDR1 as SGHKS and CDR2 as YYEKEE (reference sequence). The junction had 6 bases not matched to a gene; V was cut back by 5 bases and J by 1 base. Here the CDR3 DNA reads TGTGCCAGCAGACCCGCGACTAGCGGGGGCCAAGAGACCCAGTACTTC. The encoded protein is CASRPATSGGQETQYF.

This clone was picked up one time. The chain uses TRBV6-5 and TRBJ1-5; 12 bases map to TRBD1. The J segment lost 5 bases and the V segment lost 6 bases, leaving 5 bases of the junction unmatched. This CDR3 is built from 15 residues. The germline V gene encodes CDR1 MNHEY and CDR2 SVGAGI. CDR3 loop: CASSSGTGGHQPQHF. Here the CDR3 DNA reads TGTGCCAGCAGCTCCGGGACAGGGGGCCATCAGCCCCAGCATTTT.

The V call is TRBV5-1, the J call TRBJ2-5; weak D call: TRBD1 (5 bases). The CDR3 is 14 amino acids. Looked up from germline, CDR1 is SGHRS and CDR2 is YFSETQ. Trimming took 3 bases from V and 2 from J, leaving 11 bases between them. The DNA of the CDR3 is TGCGCCAGCAGCTACCAGGGCCCTCAAGAGACCCAGTACTTC. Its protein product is CASSYQGPQETQYF.

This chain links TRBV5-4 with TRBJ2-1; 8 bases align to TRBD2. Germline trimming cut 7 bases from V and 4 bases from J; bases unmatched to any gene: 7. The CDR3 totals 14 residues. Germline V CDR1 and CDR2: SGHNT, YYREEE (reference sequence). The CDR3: CASAPSGYYNEQFF. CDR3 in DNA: TGTGCCAGCGCTCCTAGCGGGTATTACAATGAGCAGTTCTTC.

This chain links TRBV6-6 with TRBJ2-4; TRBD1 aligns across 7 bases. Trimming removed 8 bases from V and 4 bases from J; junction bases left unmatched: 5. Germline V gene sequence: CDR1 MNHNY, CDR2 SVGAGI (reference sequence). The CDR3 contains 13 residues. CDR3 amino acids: CASRDRVKNIQYF. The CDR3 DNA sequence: TGTGCCAGCCGTGACAGGGTTAAAAACATTCAGTACTTC.

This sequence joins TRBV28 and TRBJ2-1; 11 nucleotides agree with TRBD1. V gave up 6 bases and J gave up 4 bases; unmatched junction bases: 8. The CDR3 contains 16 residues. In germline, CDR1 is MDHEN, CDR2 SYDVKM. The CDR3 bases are TGTGCCAGCAGGACGGACAGGGGGCAAGAATACAATGAGCAGTTCTTC. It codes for CASRTDRGQEYNEQFF.

The CDR3 sequence: CASSATWDRGGTEAFF. The CDR3 region has the DNA TGCGCCAGCAGCGCCACCTGGGACAGGGGGGGGACTGAAGCTTTCTTT. This rearrangement joins TRBV5-1 to TRBJ1-1; TRBD1 matches at 11 bases. The junction had 10 bases not matched to a gene; V was cut back by 4 bases and J by 5 bases. The germline CDR1 and CDR2 sequences are SGHRS and YFSETQ. The CDR3 sequence is 16 residues long.

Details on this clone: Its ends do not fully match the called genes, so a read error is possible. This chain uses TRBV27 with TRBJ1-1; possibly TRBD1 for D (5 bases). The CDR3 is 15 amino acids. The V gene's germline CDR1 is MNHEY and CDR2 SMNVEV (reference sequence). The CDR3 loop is CASTPPNKGHTDAFF. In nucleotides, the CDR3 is TGTGCCAGCACTCCGCCGAACAAGGGGCACACTGACGCTTTCTTT.

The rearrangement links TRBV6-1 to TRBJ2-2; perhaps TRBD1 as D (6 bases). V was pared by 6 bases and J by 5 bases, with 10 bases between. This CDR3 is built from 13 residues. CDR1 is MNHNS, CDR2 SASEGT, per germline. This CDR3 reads CASRPTGTGELFF. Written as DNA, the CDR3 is TGTGCCAGCAGACCTACAGGGACCGGGGAGCTGTTTTTT.

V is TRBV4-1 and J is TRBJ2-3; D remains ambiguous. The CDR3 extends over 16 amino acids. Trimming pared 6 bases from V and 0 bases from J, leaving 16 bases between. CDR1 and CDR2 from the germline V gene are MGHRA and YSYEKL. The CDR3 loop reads CASRNYPEASTDTQYF. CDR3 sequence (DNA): TGCGCCAGCAGAAACTACCCCGAGGCGAGCACAGATACGCAGTATTTT.

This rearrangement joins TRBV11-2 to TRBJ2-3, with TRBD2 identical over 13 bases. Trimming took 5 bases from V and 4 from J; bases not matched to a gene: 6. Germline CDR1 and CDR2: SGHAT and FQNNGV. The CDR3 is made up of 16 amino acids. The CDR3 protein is CASSRRTSGSPDTQYF. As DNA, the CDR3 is TGTGCCAGCAGCCGGCGGACTAGCGGGAGCCCAGATACGCAGTATTTT.

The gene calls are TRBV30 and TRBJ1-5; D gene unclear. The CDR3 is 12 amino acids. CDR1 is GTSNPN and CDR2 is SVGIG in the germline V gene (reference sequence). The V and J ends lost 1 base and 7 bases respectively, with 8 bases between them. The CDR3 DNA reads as TGTGCCTGGAGTGCCCCTCGGCAGCCCCAGCATTTT. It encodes CAWSAPRQPQHF.

The CDR3, as DNA: TGTGCCAGCAGCTGGGGGGTCGGGGGAGGAAATGAGCAGTTCTTC. This encodes CASSWGVGGGNEQFF. J is TRBJ2-1 and V is TRBV5-6; possible D gene TRBD2, 6 bases. The CDR3 is made up of 15 amino acids. V was cut by 3 bases and J by 7 bases, with 17 bases left in between. CDR1 and CDR2 from the germline V gene are SGHDT and YYEEEE. The full variable domain, rest sourced from reference TRBV5-6 and TRBJ2-1, is DAGVTQSPTHLIKTRGQQVTLRCSPKSGHDTVSWYQQALGQGPQFIFQYYEEEERQRGNFPDRFSGHQFPNYSSELNVNALLLGDSALYLCASSWGVGGGNEQFFGPGTRLTVL.

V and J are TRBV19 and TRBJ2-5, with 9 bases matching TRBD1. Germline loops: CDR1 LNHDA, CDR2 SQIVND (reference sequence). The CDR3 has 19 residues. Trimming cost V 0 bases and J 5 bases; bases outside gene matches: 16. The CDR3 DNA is TGTGCCAGTAGTATAGAGCCACTTCTTAAGGACAGGGGAAGGGAGACCCAGTACTTC. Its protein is CASSIEPLLKDRGRETQYF.

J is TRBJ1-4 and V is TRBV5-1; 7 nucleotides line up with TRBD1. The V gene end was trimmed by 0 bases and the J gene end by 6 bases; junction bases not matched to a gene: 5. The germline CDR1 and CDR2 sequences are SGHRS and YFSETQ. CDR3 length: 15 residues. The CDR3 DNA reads TGCGCCAGCAGCTTGGGGAGGGGGCTAGATGAAAAACTGTTTTTT. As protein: CASSLGRGLDEKLFF.

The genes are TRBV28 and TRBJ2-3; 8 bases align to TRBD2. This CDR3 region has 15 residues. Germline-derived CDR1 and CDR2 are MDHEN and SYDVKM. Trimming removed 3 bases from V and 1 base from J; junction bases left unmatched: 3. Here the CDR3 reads CASSFPGGGTDTQYF. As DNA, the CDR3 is TGTGCCAGCAGTTTCCCGGGAGGGGGCACAGATACGCAGTATTTT.

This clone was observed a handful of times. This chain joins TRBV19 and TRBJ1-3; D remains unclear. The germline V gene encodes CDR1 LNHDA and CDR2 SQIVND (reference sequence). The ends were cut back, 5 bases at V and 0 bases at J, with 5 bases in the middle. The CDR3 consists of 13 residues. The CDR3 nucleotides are TGTGCCAGTAGTTTCAGCTCTGGAAACACCATATATTTT. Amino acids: CASSFSSGNTIYF.

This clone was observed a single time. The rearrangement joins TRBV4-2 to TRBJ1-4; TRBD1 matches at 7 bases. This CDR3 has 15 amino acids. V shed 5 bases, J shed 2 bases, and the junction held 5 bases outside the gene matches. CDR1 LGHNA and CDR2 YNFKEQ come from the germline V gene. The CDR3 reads CASSSRQGTNEKLFF. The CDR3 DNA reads TGTGCCAGCAGCTCCAGACAGGGCACTAATGAAAAACTGTTTTTT.

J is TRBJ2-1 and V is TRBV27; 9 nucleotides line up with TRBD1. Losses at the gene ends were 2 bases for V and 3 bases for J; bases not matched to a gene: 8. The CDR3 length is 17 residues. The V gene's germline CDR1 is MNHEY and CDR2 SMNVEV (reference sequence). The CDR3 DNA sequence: TGTGCCAGCAGTTTAACCCCCACAGGGGGCTTCTACAATGAGCAGTTCTTC. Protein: CASSLTPTGGFYNEQFF.

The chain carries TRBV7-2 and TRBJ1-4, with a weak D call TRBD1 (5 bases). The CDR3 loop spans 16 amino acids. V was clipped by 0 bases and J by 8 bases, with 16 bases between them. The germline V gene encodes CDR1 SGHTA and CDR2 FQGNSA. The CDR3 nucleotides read TGTGCCAGCAGCTTAGCGGGCCAGGGAATGAGCGAAAAACTGTTTTTT. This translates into CASSLAGQGMSEKLFF. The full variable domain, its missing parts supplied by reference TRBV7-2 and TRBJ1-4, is GAGVSQSPSNKVTEKGKDVELRCDPISGHTALYWYRQSLGQGLEFLIYFQGNSAPDKSGLPSDRFSAERTGGSVSTLTIQRTQQEDSAVYLCASSLAGQGMSEKLFFGSGTQLSVL.

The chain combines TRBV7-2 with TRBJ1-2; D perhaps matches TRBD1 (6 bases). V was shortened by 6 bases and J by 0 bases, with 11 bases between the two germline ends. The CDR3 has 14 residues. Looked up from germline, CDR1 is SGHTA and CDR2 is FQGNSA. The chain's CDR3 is CASRREGANYGYTF. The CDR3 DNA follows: TGTGCCAGCAGACGGGAGGGGGCTAACTATGGCTACACCTTC.

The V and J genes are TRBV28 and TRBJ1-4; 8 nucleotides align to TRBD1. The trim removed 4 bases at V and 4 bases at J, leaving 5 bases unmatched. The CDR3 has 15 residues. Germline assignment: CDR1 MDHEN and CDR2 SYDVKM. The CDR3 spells CASSYPGGLNEKLFF. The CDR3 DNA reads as TGTGCCAGCAGTTACCCAGGGGGCCTTAATGAAAAACTGTTTTTT. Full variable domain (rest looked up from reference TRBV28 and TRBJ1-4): DVKVTQSSRYLVKRTGEKVFLECVQDMDHENMFWYRQDPGLGLRLIYFSYDVKMKEKGDIPEGYSVSREKKERFSLILESASTNQTSMYLCASSYPGGLNEKLFFGSGTQLSVL.

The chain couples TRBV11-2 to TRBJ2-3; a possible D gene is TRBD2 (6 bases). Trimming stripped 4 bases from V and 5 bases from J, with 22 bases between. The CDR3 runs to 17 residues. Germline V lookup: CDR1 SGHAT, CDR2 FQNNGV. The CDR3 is CASSSLPRGSGGDTQYF. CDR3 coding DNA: TGTGCCAGCAGCTCATTGCCGAGAGGGTCCGGGGGAGATACGCAGTATTTT.

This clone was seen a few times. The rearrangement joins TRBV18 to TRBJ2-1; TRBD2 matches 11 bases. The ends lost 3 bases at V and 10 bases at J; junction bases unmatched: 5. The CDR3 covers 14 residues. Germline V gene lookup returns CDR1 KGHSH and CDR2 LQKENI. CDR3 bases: TGTGCCAGCTCACCGGAACTAGCGGGAGACGAGCAGTTCTTC. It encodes CASSPELAGDEQFF. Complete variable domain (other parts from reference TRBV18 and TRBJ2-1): NAGVMQNPRHLVRRRGQEARLRCSPMKGHSHVYWYRQLPEEGLKFMVYLQKENIIDESGMPKERFSAEFPKEGPSILRIQQVVRGDSAAYFCASSPELAGDEQFFGPGTRLTVL.

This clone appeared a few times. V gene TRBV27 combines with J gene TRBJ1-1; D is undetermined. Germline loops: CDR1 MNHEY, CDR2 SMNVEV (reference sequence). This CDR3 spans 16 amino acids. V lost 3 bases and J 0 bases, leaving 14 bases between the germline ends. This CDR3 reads CASSFLRRELNTEAFF. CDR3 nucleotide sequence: TGTGCCAGCAGTTTTTTAAGGAGAGAACTGAACACTGAAGCTTTCTTT.

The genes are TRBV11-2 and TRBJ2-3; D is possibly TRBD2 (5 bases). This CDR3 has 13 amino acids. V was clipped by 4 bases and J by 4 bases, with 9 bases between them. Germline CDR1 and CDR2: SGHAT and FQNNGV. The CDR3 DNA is TGTGCCAGCAGCTCGTGGAGGCCAGATACGCAGTATTTT. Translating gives CASSSWRPDTQYF.